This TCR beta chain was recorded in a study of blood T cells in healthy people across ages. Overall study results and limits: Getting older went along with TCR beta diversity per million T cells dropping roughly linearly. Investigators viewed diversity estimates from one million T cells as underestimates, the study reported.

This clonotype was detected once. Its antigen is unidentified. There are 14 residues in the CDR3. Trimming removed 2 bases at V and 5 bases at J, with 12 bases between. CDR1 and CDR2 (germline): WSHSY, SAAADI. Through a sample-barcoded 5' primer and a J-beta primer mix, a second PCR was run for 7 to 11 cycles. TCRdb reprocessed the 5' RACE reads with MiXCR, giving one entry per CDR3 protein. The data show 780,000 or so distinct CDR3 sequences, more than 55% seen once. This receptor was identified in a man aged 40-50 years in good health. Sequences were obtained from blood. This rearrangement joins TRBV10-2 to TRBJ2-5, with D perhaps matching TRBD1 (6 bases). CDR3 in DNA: TGCGCCAGCAGTGAGGGGGGCGCGTTGGAGACCCAGTACTTC. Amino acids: CASSEGGALETQYF.